This TCR beta chain stems from a study of radiation and T cells in renal cell carcinoma. The repertoire was sequenced with immunoSEQ multiplex PCR; TCRdb's copy has only in-frame clones and lacks some. The table records about 150,000 clones, about 88% of them present only once. This CDR3 is built from 15 residues. Losses at the gene ends were 5 bases for V and 5 bases for J; bases not matched to a gene: 11. Germline lookup yields CDR1 SGHTA and CDR2 FQGNSA. This clone was seen a few times. The time point here: baseline pretreatment blood. Treatment here: 15 Gy SBRT to primary tumor, nephrectomy 4 weeks later. The patient's renal cell carcinoma had clear cell pathology.

This TCR was sampled from a woman between 65 and 79 years old with renal cell carcinoma. Sequences were derived from blood, sampled from a patient whose treatment included radiotherapy and nephrectomy. The J gene is TRBJ2-5, the V gene TRBV7-2; 7 nucleotides line up with TRBD2. CDR3 in DNA: TGTGCCAGCAGCCTAAGCGGGAAGGTTGGGGAGACCCAGTACTTC. Its translation is CASSLSGKVGETQYF.